Listed here are 24 T cell receptor beta chains from one sample, sequenced in a study of T cells in Graves' hyperthyroidism and ophthalmopathy. The TCR beta CDR3 regions underwent amplification using RNA transcripts as the source. First-round RT-PCR targeting the TCR CDR3 was performed with the HTBI primer set. TCRdb fed the multiplex PCR reads into MiXCR, producing one record per CDR3 protein. This sample has a few hundred thousand distinct CDR3 sequences, with 25% found just once. The sequencing sample was made of blood. The receptors here all came from a man aged 50 or older with Graves' hyperthyroidism.

The sample holds a few counts of this clonotype. The gene calls are TRBV19 and TRBJ2-2, with TRBD1 identical over 7 bases. CDR3 length equals 15 residues. CDR1 is LNHDA, CDR2 SQIVND, per germline (reference sequence). V shed 3 bases and J 1 base; nucleotides not matched to a gene: 2. The CDR3 here is CASSIRTGNTGELFF. The CDR3, as DNA: TGTGCCAGTAGTATCAGGACAGGGAACACCGGGGAGCTGTTTTTT. The variable domain in full, with the rest retrieved from reference TRBV19 and TRBJ2-2, is DGGITQSPKYLFRKEGQNVTLSCEQNLNHDAMYWYRQDPGQGLRLIYYSQIVNDFQKGDIAEGYSVSREKKESFPLTVTSAQKNPTAFYLCASSIRTGNTGELFFGEGSRLTVL.

Only a few counts were recorded for this clonotype. The V gene is TRBV9, the J gene TRBJ2-7; 8 bases agree with TRBD1. The CDR3 totals 15 residues. Per the germline V gene, CDR1 is SGDLS and CDR2 is YYNGEE. With 0 bases clipped from V and 5 bases from J, the junction kept 7 bases outside the gene matches. CDR3 amino acids: CASSVAPDRAHEQYF. The CDR3 DNA follows: TGTGCCAGCAGCGTAGCCCCGGACAGGGCCCACGAGCAGTACTTC. Using reference TRBV9 and TRBJ2-7 for the parts outside the CDR3, the full variable domain is DSGVTQTPKHLITATGQRVTLRCSPRSGDLSVYWYQQSLDQGLQFLIQYYNGEERAKGNILERFSAQQFPDLHSELNLSSLELGDSALYFCASSVAPDRAHEQYFGPGTRLTVT.

This clonotype was recorded a few times. V and J are TRBV7-2 and TRBJ2-3; D ambiguous. CDR1 is SGHTA and CDR2 is FQGNSA in the germline V gene. The CDR3 consists of 14 residues. V lost 5 bases and J 1 base, leaving 10 bases between the germline ends. In DNA, the CDR3 is TGTGCCAGCAGCCGCCCCCAGGGCACAGATACGCAGTATTTT. Amino acid sequence: CASSRPQGTDTQYF.

Only a few counts were recorded for this clonotype. The chain carries TRBV7-3 and TRBJ2-3, with D possibly matching TRBD1 (6 bases). The germline V and J ends were trimmed by 4 bases and 6 bases, with 17 bases remaining between them. This CDR3 has 15 amino acids. Per germline, CDR1 SGHTA and CDR2 FQGTGA. The CDR3 reads CASSSQGTRRDTQYF. The CDR3 bases are TGTGCCAGCAGCTCACAGGGTACCCGAAGGGATACGCAGTATTTT.

This clonotype showed up just a few times. This chain joins TRBV20-1 and TRBJ2-3; 11 bases match TRBD2. V was clipped by 5 bases and J by 4 bases; unmatched bases: 5. This CDR3 region has 14 residues. Germline V gene sequence: CDR1 DFQATT, CDR2 SNEGSKA (reference sequence). CDR3 region: CSALAGGAADTQYF. In DNA form, the CDR3 reads TGCAGTGCTTTAGCGGGAGGGGCGGCAGATACGCAGTATTTT.

This clonotype was recorded at least ten times. The chain combines TRBV18 with TRBJ2-1, with TRBD2 identical over 8 bases. J lost 7 bases, V lost 2 bases, and 7 bases had no gene match. CDR1 is KGHSH, CDR2 LQKENI, per germline. The CDR3 has 15 amino acids. The CDR3 region has the DNA TGTGCCAGCTCACCAGGCGGGACTAGGGGAAATGAGCAGTTCTTC. It encodes CASSPGGTRGNEQFF.

V usage is TRBV7-9 and J usage is TRBJ2-7; 15 positions match TRBD2. The germline CDR1 and CDR2 sequences are SEHNR and FQNEAQ (reference sequence). Unmatched junction bases numbered 13, after V lost 5 bases and J lost 2 bases. This CDR3 is built from 19 residues. In nucleotides, the CDR3 is TGTGCCAGCAGCACACCATCCGGGACTAGCGGGAGGACTCCCTACGAGCAGTACTTC. Amino acids: CASSTPSGTSGRTPYEQYF.

The sample holds many counts of this clonotype. J is TRBJ2-1 and V is TRBV28, with TRBD2 matching over 8 bases. Germline CDR1 MDHEN, CDR2 SYDVKM. The V gene end was trimmed by 5 bases and the J gene end by 5 bases; junction bases not matched to a gene: 8. This CDR3 is 15 amino acids long. CDR3: CASSDPSGSDNEQFF. CDR3 coding DNA: TGTGCCAGCAGTGACCCTAGCGGGTCGGACAATGAGCAGTTCTTC.

On this clonotype itself: This clone may be a read error of a much larger clone one base away. The V call is TRBV27, the J call TRBJ2-3; the match to TRBD2 covers 13 bases. In germline, CDR1 is MNHEY, CDR2 SMNVEV (reference sequence). CDR3 length: 21 amino acids. The CDR3 DNA follows: TGTGCCAGCAGTTTCGCCGGGACTAGCGGGAAGATTAGTGGTTCGACAGATGCGCAGTATTTT. Translation: CASSFAGTSGKISGSTDAQYF.

This clonotype was seen a few times. The V gene is TRBV7-9, the J gene TRBJ1-2; 9 nucleotides line up with TRBD1. The CDR3 has 16 residues. CDR1 SEHNR and CDR2 FQNEAQ come from the germline V gene (reference sequence). Germline trimming cut 4 bases from V and 6 bases from J; bases unmatched to any gene: 12. This chain's CDR3 is CASSSDLWDRAHGYTF. For the CDR3, the DNA is TGTGCCAGCAGCTCGGACCTATGGGACAGGGCCCATGGCTACACCTTC. The full variable domain, its missing parts supplied by reference TRBV7-9 and TRBJ1-2, is DTGVSQNPRHKITKRGQNVTFRCDPISEHNRLYWYRQTLGQGPEFLTYFQNEAQLEKSRLLSDRFSAERPKGSFSTLEIQRTEQGDSAMYLCASSSDLWDRAHGYTFGSGTRLTVV.

This clonotype was counted at least ten times. The V and J genes are TRBV3-1 and TRBJ1-1, with 8 nucleotides matching TRBD1. CDR3 length: 16 amino acids. V lost 4 bases to trimming and J lost 5 bases; unmatched junction nucleotides: 12. CDR1 and CDR2 (germline): LGHDT, YNNKEL (reference sequence). The CDR3 protein is CASSRLSAGGLTEAFF. CDR3 nucleotide sequence: TGTGCCAGCAGCCGGCTTAGCGCAGGGGGCTTGACTGAAGCTTTCTTT. Full variable domain (outside the CDR3, taken from reference TRBV3-1 and TRBJ1-1): DTAVSQTPKYLVTQMGNDKSIKCEQNLGHDTMYWYKQDSKKFLKIMFSYNNKELIINETVPNRFSPKSPDKAHLNLHINSLELGDSAVYFCASSRLSAGGLTEAFFGQGTRLTVV.

The table lists this clonotype with many counts. The chain is built from TRBV7-8 and TRBJ2-7; weak D call: TRBD1 (5 bases). V lost 5 bases, J lost 6 bases, and 11 bases lay in between. This CDR3 contains 12 residues. Germline V gives CDR1 SGHVS, CDR2 FQNEAQ. CDR3 DNA sequence: TGTGCCAGCAGCACGCCACAGGCCGAGCAGTACTTC. Its translation is CASSTPQAEQYF.

This rearrangement joins TRBV10-3 to TRBJ2-5; D gene unclear. CDR3 size: 11 residues. Deletions cut 2 bases from V and 2 bases from J, with 0 bases between. Germline V gene lookup returns CDR1 ENHRY and CDR2 SYGVKD. This chain's CDR3 is CAISEQETQYF. In DNA, the CDR3 is TGTGCCATCAGTGAGCAAGAGACCCAGTACTTC.

V and J are TRBV19 and TRBJ2-1; possibly TRBD1 for D (6 bases). The V gene lost 7 bases and the J gene lost 10 bases, with 20 bases spanning the gap. Germline CDR1 reads LNHDA; CDR2 reads SQIVND (reference sequence). The CDR3 is made up of 14 amino acids. The CDR3 sequence is CASTMTGWGTEQFF. The CDR3 bases are TGTGCCAGTACCATGACAGGTTGGGGAACGGAGCAGTTCTTC.

This clonotype was counted many times. V usage is TRBV2 and J usage is TRBJ1-2; 7 nucleotides align to TRBD1. With V trimmed by 2 bases and J by 8 bases, 11 bases remained unmatched. Germline assignment: CDR1 SNHLY and CDR2 FYNNEI. This CDR3 has 15 residues. The CDR3 loop is CASSEQGRGRGGYTF. In nucleotides, the CDR3 is TGTGCCAGCAGTGAACAGGGCAGGGGGAGAGGCGGCTACACCTTC.

This clonotype was seen ten or more times. V is TRBV5-1 and J is TRBJ2-3; 11 nucleotides align to TRBD2. With V trimmed by 5 bases and J by 2 bases, 10 bases remained unmatched. The germline CDR1 and CDR2 sequences are SGHRS and YFSETQ. The CDR3 has 17 residues. DNA for the CDR3: TGCGCCAGCAGGGGACTAGCGGACGAGCTCAACACAGATACGCAGTATTTT. Protein sequence: CASRGLADELNTDTQYF.

As concerns this clonotype: The missing conserved phenylalanine or tryptophan at the end of this CDR3 makes a read error likely. It is unclear where the CDR3 begins or ends on the DNA, so no DNA is shown, and the CDR3 is as TCRdb lists it. The chain recombines TRBV7-9 with TRBJ1-2; the D call TRBD1 from the table was never checked on the DNA. CDR1 is SEHNR, CDR2 FQNEAQ, per germline (reference sequence). The CDR3 totals 9 residues, both ends included. This CDR3 reads CASSSRDRG.

The sample holds a few counts of this clonotype. V usage is TRBV20-1 and J usage is TRBJ2-5, with D maybe TRBD1 (5 bases). Trimming took 6 bases from V and 4 from J, leaving 12 bases between them. There are 12 residues in the CDR3. Germline values: CDR1 DFQATT, CDR2 SNEGSKA (reference sequence). This CDR3 reads CSATRVGETQYF. For the CDR3, the DNA is TGCAGTGCGACCAGGGTCGGAGAGACCCAGTACTTC.

This clonotype was detected only a few times. V is TRBV18 and J is TRBJ2-4; no clear D. This CDR3 has 15 residues. The V gene's germline CDR1 is KGHSH and CDR2 LQKENI. V was pared by 2 bases and J by 1 base, with 9 bases between. CDR3 in DNA: TGTGCCAGCTCACCAGGGGATGGGGCCAAAAACATTCAGTACTTC. Residues: CASSPGDGAKNIQYF.

The chain uses TRBV4-1 and TRBJ2-7, with 7 bases that match TRBD1. Germline CDR1 reads MGHRA; CDR2 reads YSYEKL. With V trimmed by 4 bases and J by 2 bases, 5 bases remained unmatched. CDR3 length equals 14 residues. This CDR3 reads CASSPRDSAYEQYF. The CDR3 DNA follows: TGCGCCAGCAGCCCTCGGGACAGCGCCTACGAGCAGTACTTC.

The rearrangement links TRBV6-2 or TRBV6-3 to TRBJ1-5; D is uncertain. The ends were cut back, 5 bases at V and 6 bases at J, with 14 bases in the middle. The germline V gene has CDR1 MNHEY and CDR2 SVGEGT. The CDR3 spans 14 residues. The CDR3 DNA sequence: TGTGCCAGCAGTCCCGCCCGAGCAGGTCAGCCCCAGCATTTT. This gives the protein CASSPARAGQPQHF.

Of note for this clonotype: One end of the junction does not line up with germline, which may come from a read error. The chain combines TRBV5-1 with TRBJ1-5; 9 bases are shared with TRBD1. This CDR3 spans 16 amino acids. The germline V gene has CDR1 SGHRS and CDR2 YFSETQ. As DNA, the CDR3 is TGCGCCAGCAGCTTGGTTCCGGGACAGGGCGCTCAGCACCAGCATTTT. It yields the protein CASSLVPGQGAQHQHF. The whole variable domain, remainder taken from reference TRBV5-1 and TRBJ1-5, is KAGVTQTPRYLIKTRGQQVTLSCSPISGHRSVSWYQQTPGQGLQFLFEYFSETQRNKGNFPGRFSGRQFSNSRSEMNVSTLELGDSALYLCASSLVPGQGAQHQHFGDGTRLSIL.

The rearrangement uses TRBV6-2 or TRBV6-3 and TRBJ2-2, with TRBD1 matching over 9 bases. The J segment lost 3 bases and the V segment lost 6 bases, leaving 8 bases of the junction unmatched. Looked up from germline, CDR1 is MNHEY and CDR2 is SVGEGT. This CDR3 is built from 16 residues. The CDR3 sequence is CASRLQGATYTGELFF. In DNA form, the CDR3 reads TGTGCCAGCAGACTACAGGGGGCGACGTACACCGGGGAGCTGTTTTTT.

Points on this clonotype: This may be a read error: a much more frequent sequence differs by one nucleotide. V gene TRBV7-9 combines with J gene TRBJ2-5; D possibly uses TRBD1 or TRBD2 (6 bases each). The length of the CDR3 is 17 residues. CDR1 SEHNR and CDR2 FQNEAQ come from the germline V gene (reference sequence). The CDR3 spells CASGLSLGGRLQETQYF. As DNA, the CDR3 is TGTGCCAGCGGCTTAAGTCTAGGGGGGCGGCTCCAAGAGACCCAGTACTTC.